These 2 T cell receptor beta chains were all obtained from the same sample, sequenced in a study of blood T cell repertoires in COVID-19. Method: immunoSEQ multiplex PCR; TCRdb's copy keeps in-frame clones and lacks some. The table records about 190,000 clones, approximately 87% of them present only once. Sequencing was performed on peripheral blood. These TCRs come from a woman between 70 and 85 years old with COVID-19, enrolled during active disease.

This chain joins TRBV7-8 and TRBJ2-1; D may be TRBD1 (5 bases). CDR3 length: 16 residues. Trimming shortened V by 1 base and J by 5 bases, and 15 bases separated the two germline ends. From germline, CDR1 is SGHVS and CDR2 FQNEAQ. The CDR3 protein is CASSLVFYRGNNEQFF. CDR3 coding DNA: TGTGCCAGCAGCTTAGTCTTTTATAGGGGAAACAATGAGCAGTTCTTC.

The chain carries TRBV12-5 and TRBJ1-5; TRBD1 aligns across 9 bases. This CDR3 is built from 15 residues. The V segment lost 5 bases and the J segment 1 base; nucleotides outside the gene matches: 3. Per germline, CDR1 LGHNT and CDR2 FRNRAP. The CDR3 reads CASGIGTGSNQPQHF. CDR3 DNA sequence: TGTGCTAGTGGTATCGGGACAGGGAGCAATCAGCCCCAGCATTTT.